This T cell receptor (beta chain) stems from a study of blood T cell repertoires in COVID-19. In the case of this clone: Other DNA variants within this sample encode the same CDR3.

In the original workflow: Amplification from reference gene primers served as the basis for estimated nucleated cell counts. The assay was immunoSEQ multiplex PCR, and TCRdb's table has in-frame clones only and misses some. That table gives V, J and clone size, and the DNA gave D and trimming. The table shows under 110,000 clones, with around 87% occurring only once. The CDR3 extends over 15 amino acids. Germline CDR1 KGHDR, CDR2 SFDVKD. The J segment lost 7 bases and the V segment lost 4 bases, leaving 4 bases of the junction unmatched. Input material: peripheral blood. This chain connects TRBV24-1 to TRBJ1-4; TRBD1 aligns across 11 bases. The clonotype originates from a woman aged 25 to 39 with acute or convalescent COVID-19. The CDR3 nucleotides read TGTGCCACCAGTGACTCGGGACAGGGGGGTGAAAAACTGTTTTTT. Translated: CATSDSGQGGEKLFF.